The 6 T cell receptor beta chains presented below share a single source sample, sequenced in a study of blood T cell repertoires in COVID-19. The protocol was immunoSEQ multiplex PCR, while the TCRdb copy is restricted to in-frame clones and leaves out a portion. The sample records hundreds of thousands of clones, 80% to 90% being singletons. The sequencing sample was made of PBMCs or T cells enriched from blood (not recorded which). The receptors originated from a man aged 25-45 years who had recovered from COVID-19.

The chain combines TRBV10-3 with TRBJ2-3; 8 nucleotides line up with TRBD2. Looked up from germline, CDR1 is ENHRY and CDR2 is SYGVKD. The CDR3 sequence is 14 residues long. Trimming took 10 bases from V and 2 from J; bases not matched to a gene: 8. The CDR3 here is CATLRAGDTDTQYF. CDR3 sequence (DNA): TGTGCCACCCTTAGAGCGGGAGACACAGATACGCAGTATTTT.

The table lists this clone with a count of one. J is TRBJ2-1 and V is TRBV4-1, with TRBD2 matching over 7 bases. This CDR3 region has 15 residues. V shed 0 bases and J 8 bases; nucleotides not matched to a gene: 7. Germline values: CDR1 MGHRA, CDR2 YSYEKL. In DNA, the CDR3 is TGCGCCAGCAGCCAAGATGGCGGGAGTTTGGATGAGCAGTTCTTC. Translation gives CASSQDGGSLDEQFF.

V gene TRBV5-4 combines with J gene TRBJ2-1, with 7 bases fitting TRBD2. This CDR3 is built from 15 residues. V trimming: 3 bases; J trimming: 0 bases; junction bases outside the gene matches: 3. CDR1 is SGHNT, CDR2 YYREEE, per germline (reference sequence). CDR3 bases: TGTGCCAGCAGCTCCCGCGGGAGCTCCTACAATGAGCAGTTCTTC. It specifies CASSSRGSSYNEQFF.

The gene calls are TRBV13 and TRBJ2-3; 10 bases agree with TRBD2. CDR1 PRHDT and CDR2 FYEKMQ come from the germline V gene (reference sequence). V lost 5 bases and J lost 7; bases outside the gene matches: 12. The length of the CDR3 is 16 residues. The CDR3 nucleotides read TGTGCCAGCAGCAGCCAGCGGGAGGGCAATCGAAATACGCAGTATTTT. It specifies CASSSQREGNRNTQYF. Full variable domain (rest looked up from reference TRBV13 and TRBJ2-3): AAGVIQSPRHLIKEKRETATLKCYPIPRHDTVYWYQQGPGQDPQFLISFYEKMQSDKGSIPDRFSAQQFSDYHSELNMSSLELGDSALYFCASSSQREGNRNTQYFGPGTRLTVL.

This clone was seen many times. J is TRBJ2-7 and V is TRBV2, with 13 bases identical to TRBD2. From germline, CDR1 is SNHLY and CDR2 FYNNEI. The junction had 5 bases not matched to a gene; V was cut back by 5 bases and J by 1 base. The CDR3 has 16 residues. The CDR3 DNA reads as TGTGCCAGCAGTCCTCCGGGACTAGCGGGATCCTACGAGCAGTACTTC. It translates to CASSPPGLAGSYEQYF.

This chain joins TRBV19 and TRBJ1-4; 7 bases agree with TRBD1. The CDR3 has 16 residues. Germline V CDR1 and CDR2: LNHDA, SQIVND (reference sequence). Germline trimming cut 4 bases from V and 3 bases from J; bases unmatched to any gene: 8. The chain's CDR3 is CASSNDRDRANEKLFF. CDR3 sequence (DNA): TGTGCCAGTAGTAACGACAGGGATCGGGCTAATGAAAAACTGTTTTTT.